The T cell receptor beta chain described here comes from a study of naive and memory T cell subsets. General observations from the study: From naive to CM, EM and EMRA, diversity decreased and Gini increased.

An equimolar mix of two oligonucleotides served as the beta constant-region primer for TRBC1 and TRBC2. One entry per CDR3 protein results from TCRdb running MiXCR on the UMI-ligation and nested PCR reads. This table holds about 90,000 distinct CDR3 sequences, roughly 7% found once. Deletions cut 4 bases from V and 1 base from J, with 22 bases between. The CDR3 length is 17 residues. CDR1 is SQVTM, CDR2 ANQGSEA, per germline. Ten or more counts support this clonotype. Its target is not known. The chain has TRBV29-1 and TRBJ1-1; TRBD1 is a possible D gene (5 bases). Sample: central memory CD4+ T cells from blood. This receptor was identified in a human donor in good health. CDR3 DNA: TGCAGCGTTGGCGGGCGGCGGGGCTTCAATGCGAACACTGAAGCTTTCTTT. Protein product: CSVGGRRGFNANTEAFF.